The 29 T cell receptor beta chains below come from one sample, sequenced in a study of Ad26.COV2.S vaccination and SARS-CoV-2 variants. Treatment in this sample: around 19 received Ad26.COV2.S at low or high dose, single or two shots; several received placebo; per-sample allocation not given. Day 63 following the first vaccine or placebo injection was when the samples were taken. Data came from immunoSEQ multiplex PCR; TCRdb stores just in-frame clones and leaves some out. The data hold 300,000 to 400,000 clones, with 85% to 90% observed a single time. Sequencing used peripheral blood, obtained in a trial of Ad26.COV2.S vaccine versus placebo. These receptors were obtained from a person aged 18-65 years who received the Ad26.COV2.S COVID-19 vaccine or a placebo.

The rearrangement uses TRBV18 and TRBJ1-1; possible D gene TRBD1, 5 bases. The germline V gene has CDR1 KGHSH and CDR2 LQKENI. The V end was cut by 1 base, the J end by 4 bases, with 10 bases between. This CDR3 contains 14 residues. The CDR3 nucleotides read TGTGCCAGCTCACCACGGGGGATAGTCACTGAAGCTTTCTTT. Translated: CASSPRGIVTEAFF.

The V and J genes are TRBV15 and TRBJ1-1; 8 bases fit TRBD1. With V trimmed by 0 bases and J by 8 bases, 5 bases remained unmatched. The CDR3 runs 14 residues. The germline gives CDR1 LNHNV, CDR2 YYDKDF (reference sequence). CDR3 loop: CATSREGQGAEAFF. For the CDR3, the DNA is TGTGCCACCAGCAGAGAGGGTCAGGGGGCCGAAGCTTTCTTT.

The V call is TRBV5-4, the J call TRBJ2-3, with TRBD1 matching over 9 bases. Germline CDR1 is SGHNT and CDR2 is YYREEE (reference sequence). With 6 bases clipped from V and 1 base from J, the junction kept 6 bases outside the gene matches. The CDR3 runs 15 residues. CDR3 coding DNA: TGTGCCAGCACCCCCCGGGACAGGGGCACAGATACGCAGTATTTT. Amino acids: CASTPRDRGTDTQYF. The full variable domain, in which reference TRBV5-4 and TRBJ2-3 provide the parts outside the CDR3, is ETGVTQSPTHLIKTRGQQVTLRCSSQSGHNTVSWYQQALGQGPQFIFQYYREEENGRGNFPPRFSGLQFPNYSSELNVNALELDDSALYLCASTPRDRGTDTQYFGPGTRLTVL.

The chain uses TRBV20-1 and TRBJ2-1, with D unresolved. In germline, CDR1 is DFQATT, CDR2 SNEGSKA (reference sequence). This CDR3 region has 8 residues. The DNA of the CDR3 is TGCAGCCACCTTGAGCAGTTCTTC. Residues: CSHLEQFF.

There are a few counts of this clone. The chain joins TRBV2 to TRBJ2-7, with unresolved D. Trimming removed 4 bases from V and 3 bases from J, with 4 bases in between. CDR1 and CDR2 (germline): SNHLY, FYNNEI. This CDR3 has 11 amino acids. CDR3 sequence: CASSVDYEQYF. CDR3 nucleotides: TGTGCCAGCAGTGTCGACTACGAGCAGTACTTC.

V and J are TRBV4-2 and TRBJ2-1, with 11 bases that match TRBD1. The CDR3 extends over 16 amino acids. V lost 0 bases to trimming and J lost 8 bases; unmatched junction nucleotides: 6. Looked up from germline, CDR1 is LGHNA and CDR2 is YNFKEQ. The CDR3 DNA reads TGTGCCAGCAGCCAAGACATCGGGACAGGGGGATATGAGCAGTTCTTC. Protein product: CASSQDIGTGGYEQFF.

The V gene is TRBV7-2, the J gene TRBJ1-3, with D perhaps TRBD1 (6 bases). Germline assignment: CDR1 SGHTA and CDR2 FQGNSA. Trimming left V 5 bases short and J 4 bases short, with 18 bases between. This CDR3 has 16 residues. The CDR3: CASSIGHPGVGNTIYF. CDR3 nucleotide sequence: TGTGCCAGCAGCATAGGACACCCAGGGGTCGGAAACACCATATATTTT.

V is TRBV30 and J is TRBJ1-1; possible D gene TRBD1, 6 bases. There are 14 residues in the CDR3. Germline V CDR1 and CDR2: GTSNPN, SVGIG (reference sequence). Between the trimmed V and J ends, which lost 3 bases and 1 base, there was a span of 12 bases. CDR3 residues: CAWRVLGGNTEAFF. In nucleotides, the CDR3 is TGTGCCTGGAGGGTCCTAGGGGGGAACACTGAAGCTTTCTTT. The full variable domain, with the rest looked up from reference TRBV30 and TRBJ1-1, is SQTIHQWPATLVQPVGSPLSLECTVEGTSNPNLYWYRQAAGRGLQLLFYSVGIGQISSEVPQNLSASRPQDRQFILSSKKLLLSDSGFYLCAWRVLGGNTEAFFGQGTRLTVV.

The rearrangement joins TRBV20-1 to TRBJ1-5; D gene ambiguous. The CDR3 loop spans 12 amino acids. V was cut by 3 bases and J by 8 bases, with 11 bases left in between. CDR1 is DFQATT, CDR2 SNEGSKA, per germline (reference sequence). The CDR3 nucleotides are TGCAGTGCTAGTAGGCTTTCGGAGCCCCAGCATTTT. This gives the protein CSASRLSEPQHF.

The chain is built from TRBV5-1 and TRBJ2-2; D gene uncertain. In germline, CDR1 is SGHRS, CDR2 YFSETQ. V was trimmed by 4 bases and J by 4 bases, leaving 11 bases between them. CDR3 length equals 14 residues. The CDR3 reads CASSQISGTGELFF. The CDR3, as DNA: TGCGCCAGCAGCCAAATATCTGGCACCGGGGAGCTGTTTTTT.

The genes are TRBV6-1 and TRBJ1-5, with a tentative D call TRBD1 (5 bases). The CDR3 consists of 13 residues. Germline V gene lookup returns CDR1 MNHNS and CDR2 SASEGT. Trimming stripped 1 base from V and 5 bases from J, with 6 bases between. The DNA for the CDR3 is TGTGCCAGCAGTGAAGTCAGGGATCAGCCCCAGCATTTT. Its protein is CASSEVRDQPQHF.

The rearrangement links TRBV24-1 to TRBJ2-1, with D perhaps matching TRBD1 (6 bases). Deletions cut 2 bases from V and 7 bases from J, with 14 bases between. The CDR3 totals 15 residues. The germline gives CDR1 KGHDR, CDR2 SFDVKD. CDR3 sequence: CATSDSTSGQNEQFF. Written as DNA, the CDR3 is TGTGCCACCAGTGATTCGACCTCGGGACAAAATGAGCAGTTCTTC.

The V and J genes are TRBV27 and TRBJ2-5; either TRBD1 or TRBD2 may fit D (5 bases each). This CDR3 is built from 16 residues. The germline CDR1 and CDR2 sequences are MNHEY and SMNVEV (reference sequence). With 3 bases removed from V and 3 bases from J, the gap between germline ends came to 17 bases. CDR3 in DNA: TGTGCCAGCAGTTTTAATCAGAGGGGTTGGGAAGAGACCCAGTACTTC. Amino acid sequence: CASSFNQRGWEETQYF.

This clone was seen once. CDR3 nucleotides: TGTGCCAGCAGTTTAGGCCTTGAAGCTTTCTTT. Its translation is CASSLGLEAFF. This chain connects TRBV12-3 or TRBV12-4 to TRBJ1-1; the D is unclear. This CDR3 spans 11 amino acids. V was shortened by 1 base and J by 7 bases, with 4 bases between the two germline ends.

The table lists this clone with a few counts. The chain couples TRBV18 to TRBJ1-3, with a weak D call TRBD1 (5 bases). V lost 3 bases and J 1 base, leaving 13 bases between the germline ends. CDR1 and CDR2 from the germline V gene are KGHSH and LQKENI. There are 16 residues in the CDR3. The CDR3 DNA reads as TGTGCCAGCTCACCCAACCCGACAGATTCTGGAAACACCATATATTTT. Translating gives CASSPNPTDSGNTIYF.

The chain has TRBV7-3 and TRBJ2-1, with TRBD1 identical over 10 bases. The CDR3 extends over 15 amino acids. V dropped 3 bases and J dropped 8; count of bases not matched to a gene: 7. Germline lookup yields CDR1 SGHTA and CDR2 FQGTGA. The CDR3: CASSFSWTGGYEQFF. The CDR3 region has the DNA TGTGCCAGCAGCTTTAGTTGGACAGGGGGGTATGAGCAGTTCTTC.

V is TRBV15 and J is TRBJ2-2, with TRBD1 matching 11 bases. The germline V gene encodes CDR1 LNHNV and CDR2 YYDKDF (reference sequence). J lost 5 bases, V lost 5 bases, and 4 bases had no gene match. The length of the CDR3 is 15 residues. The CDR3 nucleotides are TGTGCCACCAGCGAAGGGACAGGGGGGACCGGGGAGCTGTTTTTT. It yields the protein CATSEGTGGTGELFF. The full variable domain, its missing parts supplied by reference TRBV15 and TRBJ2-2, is DAMVIQNPRYQVTQFGKPVTLSCSQTLNHNVMYWYQQKSSQAPKLLFHYYDKDFNNEADTPDNFQSRRPNTSFCFLDIRSPGLGDTAMYLCATSEGTGGTGELFFGEGSRLTVL.

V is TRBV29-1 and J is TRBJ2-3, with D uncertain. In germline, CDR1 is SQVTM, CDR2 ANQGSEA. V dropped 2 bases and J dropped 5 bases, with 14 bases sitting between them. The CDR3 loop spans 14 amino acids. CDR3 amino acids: CSVEMALNRDTQYF. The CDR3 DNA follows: TGCAGCGTTGAAATGGCTTTGAACCGAGATACGCAGTATTTT.

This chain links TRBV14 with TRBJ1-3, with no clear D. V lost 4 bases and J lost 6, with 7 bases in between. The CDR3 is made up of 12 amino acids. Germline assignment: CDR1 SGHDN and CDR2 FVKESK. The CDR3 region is CASSLDQNTIYF. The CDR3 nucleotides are TGTGCCAGCAGCCTGGACCAAAACACCATATATTTT.

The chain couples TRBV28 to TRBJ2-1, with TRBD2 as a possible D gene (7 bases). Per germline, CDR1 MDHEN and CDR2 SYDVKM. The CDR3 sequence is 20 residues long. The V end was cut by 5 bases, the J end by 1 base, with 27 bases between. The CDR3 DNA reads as TGTGCCAGCAGTCCCAGAGGTGGGAAAGGGGGGGCGGCATCCTACAATGAGCAGTTCTTC. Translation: CASSPRGGKGGAASYNEQFF.

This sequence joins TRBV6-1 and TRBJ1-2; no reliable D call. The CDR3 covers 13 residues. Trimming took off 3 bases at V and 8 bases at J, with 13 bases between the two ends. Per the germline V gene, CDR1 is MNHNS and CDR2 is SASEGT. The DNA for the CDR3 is TGTGCCAGCAGTGACGGGAAGGCTCACGGCTACACCTTC. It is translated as CASSDGKAHGYTF.

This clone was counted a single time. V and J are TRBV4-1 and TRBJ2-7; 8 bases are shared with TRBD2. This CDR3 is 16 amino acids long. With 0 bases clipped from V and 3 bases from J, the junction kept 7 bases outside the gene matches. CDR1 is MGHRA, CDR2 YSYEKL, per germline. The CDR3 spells CASSQDLSGSGYEQYF. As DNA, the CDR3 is TGCGCCAGCAGCCAAGATCTGAGCGGGAGCGGCTACGAGCAGTACTTC.

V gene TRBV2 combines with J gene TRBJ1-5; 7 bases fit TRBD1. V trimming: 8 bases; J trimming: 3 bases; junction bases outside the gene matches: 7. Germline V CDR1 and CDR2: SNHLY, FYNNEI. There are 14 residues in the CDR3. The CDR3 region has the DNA TGTGCCAGCGGGAACAGGGGCTACAATCAGCCCCAGCATTTT. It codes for CASGNRGYNQPQHF.

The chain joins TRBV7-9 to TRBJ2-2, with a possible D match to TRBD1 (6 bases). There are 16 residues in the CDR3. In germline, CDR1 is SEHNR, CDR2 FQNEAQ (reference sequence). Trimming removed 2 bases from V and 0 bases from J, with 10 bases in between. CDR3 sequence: CASSLSAGANTGELFF. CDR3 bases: TGTGCCAGCAGCTTAAGTGCAGGGGCGAACACCGGGGAGCTGTTTTTT.

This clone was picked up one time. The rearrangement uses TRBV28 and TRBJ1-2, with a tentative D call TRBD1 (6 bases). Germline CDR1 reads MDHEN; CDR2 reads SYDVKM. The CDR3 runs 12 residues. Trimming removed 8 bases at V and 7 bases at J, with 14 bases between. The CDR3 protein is CASGFIGGGYTF. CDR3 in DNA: TGTGCCAGCGGCTTCATAGGGGGTGGCTACACCTTC.

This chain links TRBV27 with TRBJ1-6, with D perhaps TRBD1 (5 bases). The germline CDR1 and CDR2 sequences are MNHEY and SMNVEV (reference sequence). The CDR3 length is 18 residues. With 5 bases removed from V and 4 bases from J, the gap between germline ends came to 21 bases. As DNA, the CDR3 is TGTGCCAGCAGTATAACCCGCTACCGGGACGGATATAATTCACCCCTCCACTTT. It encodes CASSITRYRDGYNSPLHF.

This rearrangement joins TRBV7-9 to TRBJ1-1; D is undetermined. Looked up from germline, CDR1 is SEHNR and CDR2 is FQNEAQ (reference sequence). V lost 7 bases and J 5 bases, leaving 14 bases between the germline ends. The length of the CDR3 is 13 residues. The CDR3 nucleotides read TGTGCCAGCAATCTCGATGGGGATACTGAAGCTTTCTTT. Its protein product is CASNLDGDTEAFF.

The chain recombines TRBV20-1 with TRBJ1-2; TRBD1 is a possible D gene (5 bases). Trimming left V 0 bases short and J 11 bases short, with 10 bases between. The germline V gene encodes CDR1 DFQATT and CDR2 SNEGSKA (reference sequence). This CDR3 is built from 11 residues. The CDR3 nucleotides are TGCAGTGCTAGAGAATGGGAGGGGTACACCTTC. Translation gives CSAREWEGYTF.

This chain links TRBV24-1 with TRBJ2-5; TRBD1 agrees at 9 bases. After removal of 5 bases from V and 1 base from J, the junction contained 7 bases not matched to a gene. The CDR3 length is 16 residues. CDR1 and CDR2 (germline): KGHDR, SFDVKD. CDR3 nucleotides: TGTGCCACCAGTGGGACCGGGACAGGGCCCCAAGAGACCCAGTACTTC. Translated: CATSGTGTGPQETQYF.